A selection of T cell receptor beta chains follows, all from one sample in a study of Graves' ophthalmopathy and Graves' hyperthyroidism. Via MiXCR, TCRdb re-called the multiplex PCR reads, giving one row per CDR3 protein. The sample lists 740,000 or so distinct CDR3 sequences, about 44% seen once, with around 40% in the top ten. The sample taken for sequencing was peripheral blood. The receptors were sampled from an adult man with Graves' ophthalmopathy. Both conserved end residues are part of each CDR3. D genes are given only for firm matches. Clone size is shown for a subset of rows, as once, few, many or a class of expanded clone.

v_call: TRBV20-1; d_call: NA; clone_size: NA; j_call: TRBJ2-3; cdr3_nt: TGCAGTGCTAGAGTCGACCCGCACACAGATACGCAGTATTTT; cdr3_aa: CSARVDPHTDTQYF
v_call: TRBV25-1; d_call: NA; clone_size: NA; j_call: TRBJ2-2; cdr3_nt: TGTGCCAGCAGTTACGGTGGCCGAGACACCAGGGAGCTGTTTTTT; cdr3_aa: CASSYGGRDTRELFF
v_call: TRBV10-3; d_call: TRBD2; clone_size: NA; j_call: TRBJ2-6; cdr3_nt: TGTGCCAGCAGTTCGCGGGGACTACGGGGGGCCAACGTCCTGACTTTC; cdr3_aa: CASSSRGLRGANVLTF
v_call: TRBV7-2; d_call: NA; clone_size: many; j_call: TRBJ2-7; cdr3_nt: TGTGCCAGCAGCCTAGACTCTGCCGTCTCCTACGAGCAGTACTTC; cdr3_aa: CASSLDSAVSYEQYF
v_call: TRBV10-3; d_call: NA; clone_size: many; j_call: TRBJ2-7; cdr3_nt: TGTGCCATCAGTGAGTCAGGCGGGGGCGTTGGGTACGAGCAGTACTTC; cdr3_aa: CAISESGGGVGYEQYF
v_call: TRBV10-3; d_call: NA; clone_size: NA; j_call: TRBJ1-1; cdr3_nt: TGTGCCATCACCGGCGGTGACGAAGCTTTCTTT; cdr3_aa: CAITGGDEAFF
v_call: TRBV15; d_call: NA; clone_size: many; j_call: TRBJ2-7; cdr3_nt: TGTGCCACCAGCGGCGGGCTAGCGCGGGAGCAGTACTTC; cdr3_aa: CATSGGLAREQYF
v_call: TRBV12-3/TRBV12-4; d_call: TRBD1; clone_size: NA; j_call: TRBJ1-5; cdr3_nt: TGTGCCAGCAGTTTGTGGCAGGGGGTCTCCCCCCAGCATTTT; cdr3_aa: CASSLWQGVSPQHF
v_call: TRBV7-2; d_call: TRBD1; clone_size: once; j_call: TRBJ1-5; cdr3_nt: TGTGCCAGCAGCTTTGTTGGACAGGTGACCTACGAGCATTTT; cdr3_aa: CASSFVGQVTYEHF
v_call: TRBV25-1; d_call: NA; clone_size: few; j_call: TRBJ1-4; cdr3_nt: TGTGCCAGCAGCTTTCGCCAGGGAAGTAATGAAAAACTGTTTTTT; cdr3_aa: CASSFRQGSNEKLFF
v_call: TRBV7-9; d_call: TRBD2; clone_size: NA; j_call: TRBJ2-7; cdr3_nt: TGTGCCAGCAGCTTAAAACGGGAGGGCTACTCCTACGAGCAGTACTTC; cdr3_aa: CASSLKREGYSYEQYF
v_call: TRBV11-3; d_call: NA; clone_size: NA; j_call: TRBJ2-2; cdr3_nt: TGTGCCAGCAGCTTAGATTTACAGACTGCGAACACCGGGGAGCTGTTTTTT; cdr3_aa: CASSLDLQTANTGELFF
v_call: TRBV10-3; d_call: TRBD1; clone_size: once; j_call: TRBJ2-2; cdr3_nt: TGTGCCATCAGCCCCGGGACAGTAGCCACCGCGGAGCTGTTTTTT; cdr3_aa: CAISPGTVATAELFF
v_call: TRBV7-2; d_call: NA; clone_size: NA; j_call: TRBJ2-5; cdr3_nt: TGTGCCAGCAGCTTAGAATACAGGAGAAAAGAGACCCAGTACTTC; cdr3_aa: CASSLEYRRKETQYF
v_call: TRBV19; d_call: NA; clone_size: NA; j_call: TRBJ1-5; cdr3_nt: TGTGCCAGTAACTTAGGGGGGGCTAGCAATCAGCCCCAGCATTTT; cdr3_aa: CASNLGGASNQPQHF
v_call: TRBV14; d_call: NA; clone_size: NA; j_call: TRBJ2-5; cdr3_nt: TGTGCCAGCAGCCAAGCAATAGGGCCAGGGCGTGAGACCCAGTACTTC; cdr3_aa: CASSQAIGPGRETQYF